The clone carrying this T cell receptor (beta chain) is medium-sized (0.01 to 0.1%) by share. Antigen: not known. The data originate from a study of metastatic and nonmetastatic thyroid tumors. Overall study: Repertoire comparison spanned blood and tumor or nodule tissue of malignant and benign thyroid patients.

The CDR3 is 15 amino acids. V lost 2 bases, J lost 4 bases, and 13 bases lay in between. Germline assignment: CDR1 MNHEY and CDR2 SVGAGI. In the original workflow: A classifier for distant metastasis in papillary thyroid cancer was constructed using CDR3 differences observed across clinicopathological groups. TCRdb ran MiXCR on the PCR reads. Clone size and V and J calls follow TCRdb, not the original study. This repertoire shows about 26,000 clones, 25% to 30% found once; its top ten account for around 6%. Study results and caveats: Benign nodules were reported to have significantly lower TCR beta diversity than malignant thyroid tumors, in blood and tumor.

Among the patients, none had received any treatment before thyroid surgery. Sequenced: blood. The source is a female donor with papillary thyroid cancer or a benign thyroid nodule (not recorded which). Some clones in this sample may be carry-over from other donors' samples. This rearrangement joins TRBV6-5 to TRBJ2-3; TRBD2 might be the D (6 bases). The CDR3 spells CASSYGGSRADTQYF. The CDR3, as DNA: TGTGCCAGCAGTTACGGGGGGTCCCGAGCAGATACGCAGTATTTT.